The table lists the clone carrying this T cell receptor (beta chain) with a count of one. Antigen unknown. The data stem from a study of T cells in tumors after PD-1 blockade. On the study more broadly: A subset received ongoing vismodegib 150 mg daily alongside anti-PD-1 therapy. Mean per blood sample: 113,528 templates (about 23,000-257,772), around 38,000 unique clonotypes. General study points: Peripheral recruitment is suggested, as some novel exhausted tumor clones were in pre-treatment blood.

The V end lost 3 bases, the J end lost 2 bases, and 14 bases lay between the germline ends. Germline CDR1 and CDR2: ENHRY and SYGVKD. This CDR3 comprises 16 residues. Measured with immunoSEQ multiplex PCR; TCRdb has only the in-frame clones, and not every one. The data hold about 59,000 clones, with about 82% observed a single time. Sequencing was performed on PBMCs, taken before anti-PD-1 treatment. This chain connects TRBV10-3 to TRBJ1-5; D ambiguous. The sequence came from a human donor with basal cell carcinoma. CDR3 protein: CAISELGSGGNQPQHF. As DNA, the CDR3 is TGTGCCATCAGTGAACTAGGGTCCGGAGGCAATCAGCCCCAGCATTTT.